This T cell receptor (beta chain) is from a study of technical replicates of blood from a few donors. CDR1 is SGHVS and CDR2 is FQNEAQ in the germline V gene. This CDR3 has 14 residues. The V gene lost 8 bases and the J gene lost 0 bases, with 11 bases spanning the gap. Profiling relied on immunoSEQ multiplex PCR, and the TCRdb table lists in-frame clones only, not all of them. Of tens of thousands of clones in the sample, 95% to 98% are singletons; the top ten hold around 0.2%. This chain uses TRBV7-8 with TRBJ2-1; the D gene is possibly TRBD1 (5 bases). The sample was T cells isolated from PBMCs. The sequence came from a human donor in good health. The DNA of the CDR3 is TGTGCCAGCGCCAGGGTTTACTCCTACAATGAGCAGTTCTTC. This translates into CASARVYSYNEQFF.